This entry is about one T cell receptor (beta chain). Its antigen has not been determined. There are no base qualities to consult, and no much larger clone falls within one base. In the prospective study, participants were about 18 to 89 years old, resided in about two dozen geographic areas of the United States, and were enrolled through a virtual design. To assign participants to cohorts, the prospective study relied on clinical history that participants themselves reported in a screening survey and a study questionnaire. ImmuneRACE Cohort 3 recovered participants were defined by two consecutive negative NP/OP PCR tests, healthcare professional clearance, or symptom resolution. In the prospective study, mobile phlebotomists collected whole blood, serum and a nasopharyngeal or oropharyngeal swab from each participant. Over a roughly 2-month period, participants in the prospective study had the option of providing additional blood draws and questionnaires. Before DNA extraction, prospective study blood samples were shipped either frozen or at room temperature.

These data originate in a study of blood T cell repertoires in COVID-19 (TCRdb year 2020). A note on the overall study: Samples covering the acute and convalescent phases of COVID-19 were provided by collaborators in the United States, Italy and Spain. The material from the prospective study consisted of cDNA or gDNA derived from T cells, B-cell-depleted T cells, or PBMCs. Deeply sampled blood TCRbeta repertoires from subjects exposed to, actively infected with, or recovered from COVID-19 were included in the dataset. The repertoires were made available in a free public database intended to serve as a resource for research on the immune response to SARS-CoV-2. The samples were drawn from two sources: the first 160 participants of the ongoing ImmuneRACE study, and approximately 1,300 subjects contributed by 6 global collaborators. Sample metadata almost always included a de-identified subject ID, COVID-19 status, age in years and sex. HLA class I and class II types, where available, came from metadata supplied by the sample provider rather than from assay-based typing. Study-wide conclusions, independent of this receptor: The amount of clinical and demographic metadata varied by source and participant and was provided uncurated.

TCRbeta CDR3 regions were amplified from genomic DNA using the immunoSEQ Assay, a bias-controlled multiplex PCR. For the original study's pipeline: Within the assay, amplification of reference gene primers was used to estimate how many nucleated cells each sample contained. To quantify the absolute abundance of each unique TCRbeta CDR3 rearrangement, sequence reads were collapsed and filtered. Productive Simpson clonality was computed per sample as the square root of Simpson's diversity index over productive rearrangements. TCRdb's version of the immuneACCESS table is confined to in-frame rearrangements and falls short of the full clone set. An unresolved V gene accounts for under half of the shortfall where checked; the remainder is of unknown origin. That table supplies the V and J calls and clone size; D and trimming were determined from the DNA. Counted in this sample were 100,000 or so clones; about 86% of them appeared once. In total, the top ten clones hold approximately 2.6% of the sample.

From V the trimming removes 6 bases and from J it removes 8 bases, while the gene matches leave 9 bases of the junction unaccounted for. There are 13 amino acids in the CDR3, from cysteine to phenylalanine inclusive. Only CDR3 DNA is held: 39 bases, read in frame from base 1. The germline V gene sets CDR1 to MDHEN and CDR2 to SYDVKM. The specimen sequenced was PBMCs or T cells enriched from blood (not recorded which). This receptor was obtained from a woman aged 45 to 65 who had recovered from COVID-19. Recombination connected TRBV28 to TRBJ1-2; 7 nucleotides in the junction match TRBD1. The CDR3 has the sequence CASSLGQEVGYTF. The nucleotide sequence is given as TGTGCCAGCAGCTTAGGACAGGAGGTGGGCTACACCTTC.